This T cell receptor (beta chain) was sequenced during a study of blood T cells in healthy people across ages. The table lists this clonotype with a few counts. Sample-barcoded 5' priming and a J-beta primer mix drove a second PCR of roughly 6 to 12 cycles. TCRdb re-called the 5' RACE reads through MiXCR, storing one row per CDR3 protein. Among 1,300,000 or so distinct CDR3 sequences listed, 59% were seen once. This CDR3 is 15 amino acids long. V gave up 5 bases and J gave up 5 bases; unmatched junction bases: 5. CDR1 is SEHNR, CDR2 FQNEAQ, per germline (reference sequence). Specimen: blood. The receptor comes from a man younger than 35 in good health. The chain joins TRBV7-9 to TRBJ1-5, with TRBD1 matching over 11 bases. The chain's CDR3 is CASSRTGGLDQPQHF. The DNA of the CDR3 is TGTGCCAGCAGCCGGACAGGGGGCCTCGATCAGCCCCAGCATTTT. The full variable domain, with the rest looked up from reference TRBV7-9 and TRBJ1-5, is DTGVSQNPRHKITKRGQNVTFRCDPISEHNRLYWYRQTLGQGPEFLTYFQNEAQLEKSRLLSDRFSAERPKGSFSTLEIQRTEQGDSAMYLCASSRTGGLDQPQHFGDGTRLSIL.